This T cell receptor beta chain was identified during a study of cytomegalovirus exposure and HLA in healthy donors. Study-level results: Presence/absence analyses took donor sequencing depth as roughly uniform. Analysis performed later found roughly 17,000 TCR beta sequences associated with HLA alleles at 0.05 false discovery rate.

This CDR3 comprises 16 residues. The junction had 9 bases not matched to a gene; V was cut back by 4 bases and J by 3 bases. Germline V gene data show CDR1 as SGHAT and CDR2 as FQDESV (reference sequence). With respect to this clone: Its antigen is unknown.

In the PCR, 60 Vbeta and 13 Jbeta primers were used. The table came from immunoSEQ multiplex PCR; TCRdb's copy has only in-frame clones and leaves some out. The sample holds under 150,000 clones, around 79% seen once. The rearrangement joins TRBV11-1 to TRBJ2-7; 10 nucleotides align to TRBD1. Sequencing was carried out using PBMCs. The TCR sequence derives from a man younger than 35 in good health and CMV-seronegative. DNA of the CDR3: TGTGCCAGCAGCTCTATTATAGGACAGGGGGACTACGAGCAGTACTTC. Residues: CASSSIIGQGDYEQYF.